Below are 20 T cell receptor beta chains sequenced from a single sample in a study of cytomegalovirus exposure and HLA in healthy donors. 13 Jbeta primers and 60 Vbeta primers were used for the PCR. Only in-frame clones appear in the TCRdb table, and some are missing; sequencing was by immunoSEQ multiplex PCR. The sample has roughly 160,000 clones, around 80% seen once. The sample comprised PBMCs. The receptors here all came from a man aged 18 to 29 in good health and CMV-seropositive.

This clone came up a few times. The CDR3 protein is CASSRTVSYEQYF. CDR3 nucleotides: TGTGCCAGCAGTAGGACTGTGTCCTACGAGCAGTACTTC. The V gene is TRBV6-5, the J gene TRBJ2-7; a possible D gene is TRBD2 (5 bases). V was shortened by 5 bases and J by 1 base, with 9 bases between the two germline ends. CDR1 is MNHEY and CDR2 is SVGAGI in the germline V gene. The CDR3 is 13 amino acids.

V gene TRBV9 combines with J gene TRBJ2-5; TRBD2 aligns across 13 bases. This CDR3 has 15 residues. Germline lookup yields CDR1 SGDLS and CDR2 YYNGEE. The J segment lost 4 bases and the V segment lost 4 bases, leaving 4 bases of the junction unmatched. CDR3 region: CASSPGTSGAETQYF. The DNA for the CDR3 is TGTGCCAGCAGCCCCGGGACTAGCGGGGCAGAGACCCAGTACTTC.

The chain couples TRBV5-1 to TRBJ1-6; 12 bases are shared with TRBD1. Germline assignment: CDR1 SGHRS and CDR2 YFSETQ. The V and J ends lost 7 bases and 9 bases, in that order; junction bases with no gene match: 8. CDR3 length: 15 residues. CDR3 DNA sequence: TGCGCCAGCCACTCTTCGGGACAGGGGGCTTCACCCCTCCACTTT. It specifies CASHSSGQGASPLHF.

The rearrangement joins TRBV28 to TRBJ1-5, with a weak D call TRBD1 (5 bases). The CDR3 totals 15 residues. CDR1 MDHEN and CDR2 SYDVKM come from the germline V gene. V lost 3 bases to trimming and J lost 2 bases, with 11 bases between them. In DNA form, the CDR3 reads TGTGCCAGCAGTTTCCTTACAGGCGGCAATCAGCCCCAGCATTTT. It yields the protein CASSFLTGGNQPQHF.

The chain carries TRBV7-2 and TRBJ2-1; the match to TRBD2 covers 12 bases. The germline CDR1 and CDR2 sequences are SGHTA and FQGNSA. With V trimmed by 4 bases and J by 5 bases, 3 bases remained unmatched. CDR3 length: 15 residues. CDR3 loop: CASSSTSGSHNEQFF. CDR3 nucleotide sequence: TGTGCCAGCAGCTCGACTAGCGGGAGTCACAATGAGCAGTTCTTC. Based on the CDR3 plus reference TRBV7-2 and TRBJ2-1, the full variable domain is GAGVSQSPSNKVTEKGKDVELRCDPISGHTALYWYRQSLGQGLEFLIYFQGNSAPDKSGLPSDRFSAERTGGSVSTLTIQRTQQEDSAVYLCASSSTSGSHNEQFFGPGTRLTVL.

The rearrangement uses TRBV9 and TRBJ1-1, with unresolved D. Germline-derived CDR1 and CDR2 are SGDLS and YYNGEE. The CDR3 is 13 amino acids. Trimming removed 0 bases at V and 0 bases at J, with 3 bases between. The CDR3 region is CASSVVVNTEAFF. CDR3 nucleotides: TGTGCCAGCAGCGTAGTAGTGAACACTGAAGCTTTCTTT.

The CDR3 spells CASSLLGYGGSGTDTQYF. In nucleotides, the CDR3 is TGTGCCAGCAGTTTACTCGGTTACGGGGGTTCTGGCACAGATACGCAGTATTTT. This sequence joins TRBV27 and TRBJ2-3; a weak D match, TRBD2 (6 bases). Between the trimmed V and J ends, which lost 2 bases and 1 base, there was a span of 19 bases. Per the germline V gene, CDR1 is MNHEY and CDR2 is SMNVEV (reference sequence). The CDR3 is 18 amino acids.

This chain joins TRBV21-1 and TRBJ2-1; TRBD1, the table's D call, lacks a check against the DNA. TRBV21-1 is assigned pseudogene status. This CDR3 region has 15 residues. The CDR3 DNA follows: TGTGCCAGCAGCAAAGCGGGGGCCGCCTACAATGAGCAGTTCTTC. It yields the protein CASSKAGAAYNEQFF.

This rearrangement joins TRBV9 to TRBJ2-2; 9 nucleotides agree with TRBD1. V was clipped by 0 bases and J by 4 bases; unmatched bases: 7. This CDR3 region has 17 residues. The V gene's germline CDR1 is SGDLS and CDR2 YYNGEE. CDR3 in amino acids: CASSVAGQGYGTGELFF. In DNA form, the CDR3 reads TGTGCCAGCAGCGTAGCGGGACAGGGATACGGCACCGGGGAGCTGTTTTTT.

The chain combines TRBV14 with TRBJ1-2; D not resolved. The V gene's germline CDR1 is SGHDN and CDR2 FVKESK. V dropped 8 bases and J dropped 2 bases, with 9 bases sitting between them. The CDR3 totals 12 residues. The CDR3 DNA follows: TGTGCCAGCGAGAAGCAAAACTATGGCTACACCTTC. Protein: CASEKQNYGYTF.

The V gene is TRBV30, the J gene TRBJ1-2; 8 nucleotides line up with TRBD1. This CDR3 is 16 amino acids long. The V gene's germline CDR1 is GTSNPN and CDR2 SVGIG (reference sequence). Germline trimming cut 2 bases from V and 0 bases from J; bases unmatched to any gene: 8. CDR3 loop: CAWSIGDRRANYGYTF. DNA of the CDR3: TGTGCCTGGAGTATCGGGGACAGGAGAGCTAACTATGGCTACACCTTC.

The chain couples TRBV7-8 to TRBJ2-1, with 9 bases aligning to TRBD2. CDR1 SGHVS and CDR2 FQNEAQ come from the germline V gene. This CDR3 has 16 amino acids. V gave up 2 bases and J gave up 0 bases; unmatched junction bases: 2. CDR3 sequence (DNA): TGTGCCAGCAGCTTAATTAGCGGGAGCTCCTACAATGAGCAGTTCTTC. Translation gives CASSLISGSSYNEQFF.

This chain joins TRBV2 and TRBJ2-7; a possible D gene is TRBD1 (6 bases). Germline V gene sequence: CDR1 SNHLY, CDR2 FYNNEI. This CDR3 has 16 residues. V lost 5 bases and J 2 bases, leaving 19 bases between the germline ends. CDR3 sequence (DNA): TGTGCCAGCAGTTTAACAGGGATTCCGATGACCTACGAGCAGTACTTC. Residues: CASSLTGIPMTYEQYF. The entire variable domain, with the rest obtained from reference TRBV2 and TRBJ2-7, is as follows: EPEVTQTPSHQVTQMGQEVILRCVPISNHLYFYWYRQILGQKVEFLVSFYNNEISEKSEIFDDQFSVERPDGSNFTLKIRSTKLEDSAMYFCASSLTGIPMTYEQYFGPGTRLTVT.

This clone was observed once. The J gene is TRBJ2-1, the V gene TRBV7-3, with 11 nucleotides matching TRBD2. J gave up 7 bases and V 5 bases, and 4 bases lay outside the gene matches. The CDR3 has 14 amino acids. The germline gives CDR1 SGHTA, CDR2 FQGTGA. In DNA form, the CDR3 reads TGTGCCAGCAGCCCATCTAGCGGGGGGAATGAGCAGTTCTTC. The encoded protein is CASSPSSGGNEQFF.

This clone occurred a few times. The chain combines TRBV29-1 with TRBJ2-2, with D tentatively TRBD2 (7 bases). Germline CDR1 SQVTM, CDR2 ANQGSEA. V was clipped by 5 bases and J by 4 bases, with 11 bases between them. This CDR3 spans 13 amino acids. Here the CDR3 reads CSVYREGTGELFF. The CDR3 nucleotides are TGCAGCGTTTACAGGGAGGGCACCGGGGAGCTGTTTTTT.

This chain connects TRBV7-9 to TRBJ2-3, with D possibly TRBD1 on 6 matching bases. CDR3 length equals 14 residues. V was shortened by 1 base and J by 4 bases, with 9 bases between the two germline ends. Looked up from germline, CDR1 is SEHNR and CDR2 is FQNEAQ (reference sequence). DNA of the CDR3: TGTGCCAGCAGCTTAGACAGGGAGTCAGATACGCAGTATTTT. It encodes CASSLDRESDTQYF.

This clone was observed a handful of times. V usage is TRBV19 and J usage is TRBJ1-2, with D hard to call. Looked up from germline, CDR1 is LNHDA and CDR2 is SQIVND (reference sequence). V was pared by 2 bases and J by 1 base, with 8 bases between. This CDR3 comprises 14 residues. CDR3 sequence: CASSINVYNYGYTF. The CDR3 nucleotides are TGTGCCAGTAGTATAAACGTCTATAACTATGGCTACACCTTC.

In regard to this clone: The junction differs from germline at one of its ends, possibly a read error. The rearrangement uses TRBV4-2 and TRBJ2-7, with 7 bases identical to TRBD2. Germline CDR1 and CDR2: LGHNA and YNFKEQ. CDR3 length: 16 residues. CDR3 protein: CASSQDPLAELYERYF. In DNA, the CDR3 is TGTGCCAGCAGCCAAGATCCCCTAGCGGAACTATACGAGCGGTACTTC.

CDR3 coding DNA: TGTGCCTGGGGGACTAGCGGGGGGTACGAGCAGTACTTC. It specifies CAWGTSGGYEQYF. V gene TRBV30 combines with J gene TRBJ2-7; TRBD2 aligns across 15 bases. J lost 4 bases, V lost 5 bases, and 0 bases had no gene match. Germline CDR1 is GTSNPN and CDR2 is SVGIG (reference sequence). This CDR3 comprises 13 residues.

This rearrangement joins TRBV7-6 to TRBJ2-7; 9 bases align to TRBD1. CDR1 is SGHVS and CDR2 is FNYEAQ in the germline V gene. This CDR3 has 15 residues. V shed 4 bases and J 0 bases; nucleotides not matched to a gene: 4. This CDR3 reads CASSWGQGLSYEQYF. CDR3 DNA sequence: TGTGCCAGCAGCTGGGGACAGGGCCTCTCCTACGAGCAGTACTTC.